The 4 T cell receptor beta chains in this list originate from one sample, sequenced in a study of blood T cell repertoires in COVID-19. The method was immunoSEQ multiplex PCR; TCRdb's version includes in-frame clones alone and lacks a portion of them. Seen here are around 140,000 clones, 75% to 90% observed once, and the top ten hold roughly 4.8%. Source material: peripheral blood. These receptor sequences come from a human donor in a cohort sampled during active COVID-19.

This clone was seen only a few times. V is TRBV19 and J is TRBJ2-5; 7 bases are a match to TRBD1. V was pared by 7 bases and J by 3 bases, with 5 bases of the junction left unmatched. This CDR3 has 13 residues. Germline CDR1 and CDR2: LNHDA and SQIVND (reference sequence). This CDR3 reads CASTGTEKETQYF. As DNA, the CDR3 is TGTGCCAGTACCGGGACAGAAAAAGAGACCCAGTACTTC.

The chain links TRBV19 to TRBJ2-3; 8 bases match TRBD1. V shed 4 bases and J 1 base; nucleotides not matched to a gene: 1. The CDR3 runs 14 residues. CDR1 and CDR2 from the germline V gene are LNHDA and SQIVND (reference sequence). The CDR3 DNA reads TGTGCCAGTAGTACAGGGGGCGGCACAGATACGCAGTATTTT. Protein sequence: CASSTGGGTDTQYF.

This clone was observed once. This chain uses TRBV10-3 with TRBJ2-2; 10 nucleotides agree with TRBD2. The CDR3 runs to 15 residues. Trimming removed 8 bases from V and 5 bases from J; junction bases left unmatched: 8. Per the germline V gene, CDR1 is ENHRY and CDR2 is SYGVKD. CDR3 in DNA: TGTGCCATCCCTCGGACTAGCGGCTCTACCGGGGAGCTGTTTTTT. Translation gives CAIPRTSGSTGELFF.

The chain uses TRBV3-1 (or the pseudogene TRBV3-2) and TRBJ1-2; D unresolved. The CDR3 length is 14 residues. The germline V gene has CDR1 LGHDT and CDR2 YNNKEL (reference sequence). Trimming cost V 0 bases and J 7 bases, with 12 bases left between them. CDR3 loop: CASSQDYGLGGYTF. The CDR3 DNA follows: TGTGCCAGCAGCCAAGACTATGGGCTGGGTGGCTACACCTTC.